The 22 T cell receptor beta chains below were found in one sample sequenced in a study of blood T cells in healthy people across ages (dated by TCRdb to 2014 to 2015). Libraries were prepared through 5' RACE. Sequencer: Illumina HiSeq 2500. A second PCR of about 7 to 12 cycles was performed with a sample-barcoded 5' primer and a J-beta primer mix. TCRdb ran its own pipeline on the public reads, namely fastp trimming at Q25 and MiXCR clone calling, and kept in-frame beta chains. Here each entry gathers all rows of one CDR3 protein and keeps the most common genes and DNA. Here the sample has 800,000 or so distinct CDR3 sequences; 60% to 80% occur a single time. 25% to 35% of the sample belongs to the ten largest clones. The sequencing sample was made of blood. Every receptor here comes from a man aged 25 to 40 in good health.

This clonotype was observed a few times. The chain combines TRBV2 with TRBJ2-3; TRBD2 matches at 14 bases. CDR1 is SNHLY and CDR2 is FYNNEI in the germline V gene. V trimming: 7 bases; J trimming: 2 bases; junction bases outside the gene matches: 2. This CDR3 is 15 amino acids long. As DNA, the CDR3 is TGTGCCAGCAAGGGACTAGCGGGGGTCACAGATACGCAGTATTTT. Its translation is CASKGLAGVTDTQYF.

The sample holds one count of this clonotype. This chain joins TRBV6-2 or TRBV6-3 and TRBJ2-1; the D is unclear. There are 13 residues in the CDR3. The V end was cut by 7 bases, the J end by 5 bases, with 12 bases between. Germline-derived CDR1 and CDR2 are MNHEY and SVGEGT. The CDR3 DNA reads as TGTGCCAGCAAAAACAGTGGAGACAATGAGCAGTTCTTC. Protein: CASKNSGDNEQFF.

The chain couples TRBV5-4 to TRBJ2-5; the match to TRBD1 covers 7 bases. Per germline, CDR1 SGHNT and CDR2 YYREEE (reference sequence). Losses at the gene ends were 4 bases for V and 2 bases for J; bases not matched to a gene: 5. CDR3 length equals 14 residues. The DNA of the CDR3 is TGTGCCAGCAGCCTGGGACAGAGGCAAGAGACCCAGTACTTC. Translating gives CASSLGQRQETQYF. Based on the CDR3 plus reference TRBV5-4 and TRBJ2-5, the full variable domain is ETGVTQSPTHLIKTRGQQVTLRCSSQSGHNTVSWYQQALGQGPQFIFQYYREEENGRGNFPPRFSGLQFPNYSSELNVNALELDDSALYLCASSLGQRQETQYFGPGTRLLVL.

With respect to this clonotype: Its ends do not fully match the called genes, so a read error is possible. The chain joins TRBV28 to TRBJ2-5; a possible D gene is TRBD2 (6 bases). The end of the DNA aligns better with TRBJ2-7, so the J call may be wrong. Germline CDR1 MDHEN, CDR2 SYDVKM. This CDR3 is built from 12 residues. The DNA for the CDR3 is TGTGCCAGCGGTTTTATGGAGGGCGAGCAGTACTTC. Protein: CASGFMEGEQYF.

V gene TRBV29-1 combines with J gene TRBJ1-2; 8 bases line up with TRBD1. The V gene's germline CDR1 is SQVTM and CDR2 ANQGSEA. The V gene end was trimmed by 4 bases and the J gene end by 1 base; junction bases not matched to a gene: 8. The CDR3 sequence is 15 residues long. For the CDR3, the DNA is TGCAGCGTTGTGACAGGGGCAAGTTATAACTATGGCTACACCTTC. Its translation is CSVVTGASYNYGYTF.

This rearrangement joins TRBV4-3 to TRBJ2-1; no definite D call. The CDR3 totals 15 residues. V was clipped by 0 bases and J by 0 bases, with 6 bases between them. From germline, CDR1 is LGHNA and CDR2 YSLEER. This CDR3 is CASSQDAGSYNEQFF. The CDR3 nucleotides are TGCGCCAGCAGCCAAGATGCAGGCTCCTACAATGAGCAGTTCTTC.

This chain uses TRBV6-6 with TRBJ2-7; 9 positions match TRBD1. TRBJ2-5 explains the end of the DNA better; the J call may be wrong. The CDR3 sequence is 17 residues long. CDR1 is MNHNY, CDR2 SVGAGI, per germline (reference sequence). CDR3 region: CASSRRGSGTGTETQYF. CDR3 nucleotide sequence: TGTGCCAGCAGTCGGCGGGGATCCGGGACAGGGACAGAGACCCAGTACTTC.

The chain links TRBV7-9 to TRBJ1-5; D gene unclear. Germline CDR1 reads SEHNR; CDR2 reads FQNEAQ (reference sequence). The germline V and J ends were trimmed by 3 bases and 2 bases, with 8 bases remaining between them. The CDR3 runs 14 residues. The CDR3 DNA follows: TGTGCCAGCAGCTTGGACGTAGGCAATCAGCCCCAGCATTTT. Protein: CASSLDVGNQPQHF.

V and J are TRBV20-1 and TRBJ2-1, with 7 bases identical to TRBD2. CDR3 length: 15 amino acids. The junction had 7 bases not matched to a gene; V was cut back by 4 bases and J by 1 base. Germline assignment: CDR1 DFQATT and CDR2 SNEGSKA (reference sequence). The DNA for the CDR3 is TGCAGTGCTACCCAAGCGGGGTATTCCTACAATGAGCAGTTCTTC. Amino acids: CSATQAGYSYNEQFF.

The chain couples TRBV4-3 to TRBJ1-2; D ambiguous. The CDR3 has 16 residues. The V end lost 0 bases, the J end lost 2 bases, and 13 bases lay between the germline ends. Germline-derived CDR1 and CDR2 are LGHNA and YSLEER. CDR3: CASSQDLRTVNYGYTF. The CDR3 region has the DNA TGCGCCAGCAGCCAAGATCTTAGGACCGTCAACTATGGCTACACCTTC.

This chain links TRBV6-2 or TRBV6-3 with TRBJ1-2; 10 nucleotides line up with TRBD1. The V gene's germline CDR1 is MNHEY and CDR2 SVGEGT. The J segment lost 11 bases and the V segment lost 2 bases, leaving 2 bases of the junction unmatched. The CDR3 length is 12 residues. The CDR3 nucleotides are TGTGCCAGCAGTTACCTGGGACAGGGGTACACCTTC. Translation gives CASSYLGQGYTF.

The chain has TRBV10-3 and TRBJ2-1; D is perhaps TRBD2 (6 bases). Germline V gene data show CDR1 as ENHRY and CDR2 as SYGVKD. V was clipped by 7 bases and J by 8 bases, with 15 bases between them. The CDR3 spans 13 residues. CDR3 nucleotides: TGTGCCATCACGCCTGGACTAACCGATGAGCAGTTCTTC. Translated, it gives CAITPGLTDEQFF.

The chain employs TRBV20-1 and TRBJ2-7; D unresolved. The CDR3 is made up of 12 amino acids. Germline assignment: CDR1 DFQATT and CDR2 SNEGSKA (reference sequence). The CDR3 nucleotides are TGCATTGCACCTCCGTGCTCCTACGAGCAGTACTTC. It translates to CIAPPCSYEQYF.

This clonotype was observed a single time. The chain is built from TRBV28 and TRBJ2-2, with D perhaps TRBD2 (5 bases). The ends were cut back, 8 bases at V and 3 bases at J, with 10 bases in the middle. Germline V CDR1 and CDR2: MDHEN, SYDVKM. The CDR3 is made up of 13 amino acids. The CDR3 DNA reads TGTGCCAGCTCTAGCCAGCACACCGGGGAGCTGTTTTTT. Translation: CASSSQHTGELFF.

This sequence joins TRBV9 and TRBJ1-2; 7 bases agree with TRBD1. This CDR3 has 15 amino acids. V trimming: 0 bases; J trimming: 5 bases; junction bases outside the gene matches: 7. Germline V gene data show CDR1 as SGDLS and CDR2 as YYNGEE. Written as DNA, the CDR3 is TGTGCCAGCAGCGTAGAAGAGACAGGGTTTTATGGCTACACCTTC. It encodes CASSVEETGFYGYTF.

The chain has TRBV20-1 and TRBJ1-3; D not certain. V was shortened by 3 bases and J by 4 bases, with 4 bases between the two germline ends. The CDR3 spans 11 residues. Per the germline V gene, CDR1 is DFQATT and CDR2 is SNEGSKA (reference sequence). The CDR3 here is CSASKGNTIYF. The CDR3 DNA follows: TGCAGTGCTAGTAAAGGAAACACCATATATTTT.

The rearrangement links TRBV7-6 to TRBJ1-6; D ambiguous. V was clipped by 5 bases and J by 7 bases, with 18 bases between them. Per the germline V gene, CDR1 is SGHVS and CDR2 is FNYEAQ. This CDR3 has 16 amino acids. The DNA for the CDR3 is TGTGCCAGCAGCAAAGGGCGCGATTCGGTGAATTCACCCCTCCACTTT. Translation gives CASSKGRDSVNSPLHF.

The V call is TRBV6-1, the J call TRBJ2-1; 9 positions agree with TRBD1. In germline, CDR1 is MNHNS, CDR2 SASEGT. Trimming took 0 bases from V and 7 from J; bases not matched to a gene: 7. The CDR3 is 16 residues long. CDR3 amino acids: CASSEAPGQGMNEQFF. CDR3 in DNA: TGTGCCAGCAGTGAAGCGCCGGGACAGGGTATGAATGAGCAGTTCTTC.

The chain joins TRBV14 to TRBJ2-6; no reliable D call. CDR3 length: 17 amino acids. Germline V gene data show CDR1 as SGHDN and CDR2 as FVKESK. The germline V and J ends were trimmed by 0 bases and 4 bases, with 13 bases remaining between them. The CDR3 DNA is TGTGCCAGCAGCCAAGATCACGTGGGGTACGGGGCCAACGTCCTGACTTTC. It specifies CASSQDHVGYGANVLTF.

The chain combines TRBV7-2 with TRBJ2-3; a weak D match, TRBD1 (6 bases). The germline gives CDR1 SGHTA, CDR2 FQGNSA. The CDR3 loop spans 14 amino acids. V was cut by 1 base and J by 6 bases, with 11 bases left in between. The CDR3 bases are TGTGCCAGCAGCTTAGTACAGGGTCCCGATACGCAGTATTTT. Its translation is CASSLVQGPDTQYF. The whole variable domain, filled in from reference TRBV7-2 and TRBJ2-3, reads GAGVSQSPSNKVTEKGKDVELRCDPISGHTALYWYRQSLGQGLEFLIYFQGNSAPDKSGLPSDRFSAERTGGSVSTLTIQRTQQEDSAVYLCASSLVQGPDTQYFGPGTRLTVL.

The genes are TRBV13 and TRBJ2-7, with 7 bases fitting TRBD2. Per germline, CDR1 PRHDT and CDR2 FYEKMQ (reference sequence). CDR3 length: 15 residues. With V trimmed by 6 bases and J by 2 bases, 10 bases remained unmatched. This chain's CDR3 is CASSLAGDRTYEQYF. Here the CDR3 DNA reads TGTGCCAGCAGTTTGGCGGGGGACCGGACCTACGAGCAGTACTTC.

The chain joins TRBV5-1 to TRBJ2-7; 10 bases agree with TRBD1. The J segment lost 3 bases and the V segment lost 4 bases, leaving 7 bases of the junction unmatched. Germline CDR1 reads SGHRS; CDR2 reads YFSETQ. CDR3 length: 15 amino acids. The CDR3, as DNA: TGCGCCAGCAGCAGCCCCAGGACAGGGGGCTACGAGCAGTACTTC. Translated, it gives CASSSPRTGGYEQYF.